This TCR beta chain was recorded in a study of shared clonotypes between healthy human individuals. CDR3 size: 16 residues. From germline, CDR1 is SEHNR and CDR2 FQNEAQ (reference sequence). The germline V and J ends were trimmed by 5 bases and 1 base, with 16 bases remaining between them. Findings of the study overall: The represented genetic and exposure-history diversity was limited by the small number of donors.

Produced via immunoSEQ multiplex PCR; TCRdb's table is partial and in-frame only. In the table there are roughly 500,000 clones, roughly 80% of which are singletons. To note about this clone: Its cognate antigen is unknown.

The V and J genes are TRBV7-9 and TRBJ2-3; D might be TRBD1 (6 bases). Sequenced sample: PBMCs. The clonotype originates from a woman in her thirties or forties in good health. Some clones in this sample may be carry-over from other donors' samples. Here the CDR3 DNA reads TGTGCCAGCAGCCCCGACAGGACAATACGCACAGATACGCAGTATTTT. Its protein is CASSPDRTIRTDTQYF.